This T cell receptor beta chain comes out of a study of T-cell reconstitution after alpha-beta-depleted transplantation in children (dated by TCRdb to the mid-2010s). For the study in its entirety: T-cell immune reconstitution after TCRalphabeta/CD19-depleted allogeneic hematopoietic cell transplantation in children was quantitatively tracked in the study by means of TCR repertoire profiling.

Library preparation used PCR. This sample was sequenced with an Illumina HiSeq 2500. TCR library preparation used molecular barcoding, with unique molecular identifiers applied to normalize quantification of the TCRbeta repertoire. TCRdb reran the public reads through fastp at Q25 and MiXCR, keeping productive beta chains. Rows are combined by CDR3 protein, so each entry shows the most common genes and DNA. This sample gives more than 250,000 distinct CDR3 sequences in total; about a tenth of them show up just once. Around 10% of the sample belongs to the ten largest clones. CDR1 and CDR2 were assigned from the germline V gene as SQVTM and ANQGSEA. CDR3 length: 10 amino acids, cysteine to phenylalanine. The only DNA kept is the CDR3, 30 bases in frame from the first base. V drops 4 bases and J drops 6 bases, leaving 7 bases in between. There are many counts of this clonotype. No antigen is known for it. Base qualities are not provided; no much larger clone lies one nucleotide away.

The chain links TRBV29-1 with TRBJ2-7, and possibly TRBD2, on 6 matching bases. This specimen consisted of PBMCs from the stem cell graft donor, obtained from the stem cell graft. The clonotype was recovered from a human donor who donated a stem cell graft to a child with SCID. The sequence in DNA is TGCAGCGTTGTGGGGGGCGAGCAGTACTTC. This sequence encodes CSVVGGEQYF.